This T cell receptor beta chain derives from a study of T cell repertoires in cytomegalovirus infection. Study as a whole: Carrying CMV and the relevant HLA type showed in public TCR beta signatures.

This clonotype was counted at least ten times. What it binds is unknown. Broader study findings: Using cumulative public TCR beta family frequency, the authors identified those who carried CMV together with the relevant HLA. It was HLA-C-restricted CMV-specific TCR beta clonotypes that dominated the response ex vivo.

The CDR3 has 14 residues. Looked up from germline, CDR1 is SGHDT and CDR2 is YYEEEE. The junction had 2 bases not matched to a gene; V was cut back by 2 bases and J by 6 bases. TCRdb reprocessed the reads via MiXCR and lists one record per CDR3 protein. The repertoire consists of more than 200,000 distinct CDR3 sequences, with approximately 10% occurring once and the leading ten covering about 16%. This chain connects TRBV5-6 to TRBJ2-4, with TRBD1 matching 10 bases. Sample: PBMCs. The TCR was taken from a human donor in good health (CMV status not recorded). Some clones in this sample may be carry-over from other donors' samples. CDR3 bases: TGTGCCAGCAGCTTCTGGACAGGGGGAAACATTCAGTACTTC. Protein sequence: CASSFWTGGNIQYF.